Each of the 18 T cell receptor beta chains below was sequenced from the same sample in a study of blood T cells in healthy people across ages. Alongside a J-beta primer mix, a sample-barcoded 5' primer served in a second PCR lasting roughly 6 to 11 cycles. TCRdb redid the calling of the 5' RACE reads with MiXCR, one entry per CDR3 protein. The profile covers around 710,000 distinct CDR3 sequences, with 35% to 45% appearing a single time and more than 20% taken by the ten largest. Specimen: blood. Source of these receptors: a woman in her sixties in good health.

This chain connects TRBV9 to TRBJ1-3; 8 nucleotides match TRBD1. The CDR3 runs 15 residues. J was trimmed by 0 bases and V by 2 bases; bases with no gene match: 1. The germline gives CDR1 SGDLS, CDR2 YYNGEE. The CDR3: CASSVGTGSGNTIYF. CDR3 bases: TGTGCCAGCAGCGTCGGGACAGGCTCTGGAAACACCATATATTTT.

V and J are TRBV12-3 or TRBV12-4 and TRBJ2-2; D might be TRBD1 (6 bases). This CDR3 has 15 amino acids. V lost 9 bases, J lost 2 bases, and 16 bases lay in between. CDR3 sequence reads: CASKTGTRNTGELFF. The CDR3 bases are TGTGCCAGTAAAACAGGGACACGAAACACCGGGGAGCTGTTTTTT.

The chain recombines TRBV4-3 with TRBJ2-7; perhaps TRBD1 as D (5 bases). The CDR3 loop spans 14 amino acids. The V end lost 0 bases, the J end lost 7 bases, and 13 bases lay between the germline ends. The V gene's germline CDR1 is LGHNA and CDR2 YSLEER. DNA of the CDR3: TGCGCCAGCAGCCAAGATTCCAGGGTGGATGAGCAGTACTTC. This translates into CASSQDSRVDEQYF.

The chain employs TRBV20-1 and TRBJ2-1; 8 positions agree with TRBD1. V shed 1 base, J shed 5 bases, and the junction held 10 bases outside the gene matches. This CDR3 is built from 16 residues. Germline CDR1 DFQATT, CDR2 SNEGSKA (reference sequence). The CDR3 here is CSARALDRAYNNEQFF. The DNA of the CDR3 is TGCAGTGCTAGAGCCTTGGACAGGGCCTACAACAATGAGCAGTTCTTC.

On this clonotype itself: Germline and junction disagree at one end, which may indicate a read error. The chain joins TRBV11-2 to TRBJ2-4, with D perhaps assigned TRBD1 or TRBD2 (5 bases each). The CDR3 covers 13 residues. Germline CDR1 SGHAT, CDR2 FQNNGV. This chain's CDR3 is CTSSLGPPGAQYF. The CDR3 DNA is TGTACCAGCAGCTTAGGGCCCCCCGGGGCCCAGTACTTC.

This chain connects TRBV27 to TRBJ1-6, with D possibly matching TRBD1 (5 bases). Trimming shortened V by 7 bases and J by 11 bases, and 27 bases separated the two germline ends. CDR3 length: 17 residues. Germline V gene sequence: CDR1 MNHEY, CDR2 SMNVEV (reference sequence). The CDR3 DNA sequence: TGTGCCAGCAACAGTCTGGCCCGACAGAAGCAAAAGACACCCCTCCACTTT. This translates into CASNSLARQKQKTPLHF.

The chain combines TRBV11-2 with TRBJ1-1, with D tentatively TRBD1 (6 bases). The CDR3 sequence is 14 residues long. Germline V gene sequence: CDR1 SGHAT, CDR2 FQNNGV. The germline V and J ends were trimmed by 4 bases and 3 bases, with 12 bases remaining between them. The CDR3 DNA reads as TGTGCCAGCAGCTCCCGGGACATTGACACTGAAGCTTTCTTT. Translating it yields CASSSRDIDTEAFF.

This clonotype was picked up many times. DNA for the CDR3: TGTGCCAGCAGGCCCCCCTCTACAGATACGCAGTATTTT. It translates to CASRPPSTDTQYF. The chain employs TRBV12-3 or TRBV12-4 and TRBJ2-3; D ambiguous. The CDR3 contains 13 residues. Trimming stripped 6 bases from V and 3 bases from J, with 10 bases between.

The table lists this clonotype with a few counts. The J gene is TRBJ1-1, the V gene TRBV20-1; no clear D. The CDR3 length is 12 residues. Germline CDR1 DFQATT, CDR2 SNEGSKA (reference sequence). The V end was cut by 5 bases, the J end by 2 bases, with 9 bases between. CDR3 in amino acids: CSAGPANTEAFF. The CDR3 DNA sequence: TGCAGTGCTGGACCGGCAAACACTGAAGCTTTCTTT.

This clonotype occurred a few times. This chain connects TRBV20-1 to TRBJ1-5; tentative D call: TRBD1 (5 bases). This CDR3 region has 13 residues. The V end was cut by 4 bases, the J end by 2 bases, with 9 bases between. In germline, CDR1 is DFQATT, CDR2 SNEGSKA (reference sequence). CDR3 sequence (DNA): TGCAGTGCTATGACAGTGGGCAATCAGCCCCAGCATTTT. Translation gives CSAMTVGNQPQHF.

Only a few counts were recorded for this clonotype. The chain couples TRBV29-1 to TRBJ2-5; D is ambiguous. The CDR3 extends over 13 amino acids. In germline, CDR1 is SQVTM, CDR2 ANQGSEA. Trimming stripped 2 bases from V and 5 bases from J, with 12 bases between. CDR3 nucleotide sequence: TGCAGCGTTGAACGGGTGAGATTGGAGACCCAGTACTTC. It specifies CSVERVRLETQYF.

The genes are TRBV28 and TRBJ2-7; perhaps TRBD1 as D (5 bases). The CDR3 has 14 amino acids. Between the trimmed V and J ends, which lost 10 bases and 1 base, there was a span of 17 bases. In germline, CDR1 is MDHEN, CDR2 SYDVKM. The CDR3 reads CAISPHDRSYEQYF. The CDR3 region has the DNA TGTGCCATCAGCCCCCACGACAGATCCTACGAGCAGTACTTC.

This rearrangement joins TRBV7-6 to TRBJ2-3; 9 bases are shared with TRBD1. V gave up 5 bases and J gave up 3 bases; unmatched junction bases: 6. CDR3 size: 15 residues. The germline CDR1 and CDR2 sequences are SGHVS and FNYEAQ. The CDR3 DNA sequence: TGTGCCAGCAGCGGACAGGGGAGGCAAACAGATACGCAGTATTTT. Its translation: CASSGQGRQTDTQYF.

CDR3 sequence: CASSWDKGEKLFF. The CDR3 DNA is TGTGCCAGCAGCTGGGACAAAGGTGAAAAACTGTTTTTT. The rearrangement joins TRBV5-8 to TRBJ1-4; weak D call: TRBD1 (6 bases). There are 13 residues in the CDR3. In germline, CDR1 is SGHTS, CDR2 YDEGEE. V lost 3 bases to trimming and J lost 7 bases, with 10 bases between them.

This chain connects TRBV2 to TRBJ2-5; D gene uncertain. The J call may be faulty, since TRBJ2-7 better matches the DNA end. CDR3 length: 14 amino acids. CDR1 SNHLY and CDR2 FYNNEI come from the germline V gene. This CDR3 reads CASRLFDNSYEQYF. In DNA, the CDR3 is TGTGCCAGCCGGTTATTTGACAACTCCTACGAGCAGTACTTC.

J is TRBJ2-7 and V is TRBV20-1, with 12 positions matching TRBD2. Germline CDR1 reads DFQATT; CDR2 reads SNEGSKA (reference sequence). CDR3 length: 14 residues. After removal of 3 bases from V and 0 bases from J, the junction contained 0 bases not matched to a gene. CDR3 bases: TGCAGTGCTAGGACTAGCGGGAGCTCCTACGAGCAGTACTTC. It specifies CSARTSGSSYEQYF.

The gene calls are TRBV7-3 and TRBJ2-6; 8 bases align to TRBD1. Germline trimming cut 3 bases from V and 2 bases from J; bases unmatched to any gene: 9. In germline, CDR1 is SGHTA, CDR2 FQGTGA. The CDR3 has 18 residues. CDR3 amino acids: CASSFPPGQAPGANVLTF. For the CDR3, the DNA is TGTGCCAGCAGCTTTCCTCCGGGACAGGCCCCTGGGGCCAACGTCCTGACTTTC.

The genes are TRBV25-1 and TRBJ2-5; D uncertain. The germline V gene has CDR1 MGHDK and CDR2 SYGVNS. Trimming stripped 1 base from V and 2 bases from J, with 8 bases between. The CDR3 contains 14 residues. The chain's CDR3 is CASSESPRQETQYF. CDR3 coding DNA: TGTGCCAGCAGTGAATCCCCAAGGCAAGAGACCCAGTACTTC.